The clone carrying this T cell receptor beta chain was seen many times. The source of the sample is a study of T cells in Graves' hyperthyroidism and ophthalmopathy. TCR beta CDR3 regions were amplified from RNA. The HTBI primer set was used in a first-round RT-PCR of the TCR CDR3. Each CDR3 protein is one row after TCRdb ran MiXCR on the multiplex PCR reads. Among under 400,000 distinct CDR3 sequences listed, more than 11% were seen once. The germline gives CDR1 MNHEY, CDR2 SMNVEV (reference sequence). This CDR3 is built from 14 residues. Trimming stripped 6 bases from V and 1 base from J, with 12 bases between.

This chain uses TRBV27 with TRBJ1-1, with a possible D match to TRBD1 (6 bases). Material for sequencing was blood. The TCR was taken from a woman aged 60-70 years with Graves' hyperthyroidism. CDR3 DNA sequence: TGTGCCAGCAGCCCTGGGACATCGAACACTGAAGCTTTCTTT. Protein product: CASSPGTSNTEAFF.